The 15 T cell receptor beta chains below all came from one sample that was sequenced in a study of blood T cells in healthy people across ages. For the second PCR, which ran for roughly 6 to 11 cycles, a sample-barcoded 5' primer and a J-beta primer mix were used. TCRdb itself ran the 5' RACE reads through MiXCR, one entry per CDR3 protein. The data show approximately 800,000 distinct CDR3 sequences, about 55% seen once. Material for sequencing was blood. The receptors were sampled from an elderly man in good health.

Worth noting for this clonotype: The junction departs from germline at one end; a sequencing error may be responsible. This rearrangement joins TRBV25-1 to TRBJ2-1; D possibly corresponds to TRBD1 (6 bases). Matching the DNA end better, TRBJ2-7 makes the J call doubtful. The CDR3 totals 13 residues. CDR1 is MGHDK and CDR2 is SYGVNS in the germline V gene. Here the CDR3 DNA reads TGTGCCAGCAGCCTACAGGGTCACTACGGGCAGTACTTC. Translating gives CASSLQGHYGQYF.

Only a few counts were recorded for this clonotype. This chain uses TRBV5-1 with TRBJ2-7, with TRBD1 identical over 12 bases. Germline loops: CDR1 SGHRS, CDR2 YFSETQ. There are 16 residues in the CDR3. Trimming at V came to 4 bases and at J to 4 bases, leaving 9 bases not matched to a gene. The CDR3 here is CASSRSGTGGEYEQYF. In DNA form, the CDR3 reads TGCGCCAGCAGCAGATCCGGGACAGGGGGCGAATACGAGCAGTACTTC.

The CDR3 loop reads CSATGTGNTGELFF. In DNA, the CDR3 is TGCAGTGCTACGGGGACAGGGAACACCGGGGAGCTGTTTTTT. The chain links TRBV20-1 to TRBJ2-2; 8 nucleotides match TRBD1. J lost 1 base, V lost 4 bases, and 2 bases had no gene match. Germline CDR1 reads DFQATT; CDR2 reads SNEGSKA (reference sequence). The CDR3 totals 14 residues.

V is TRBV21-1 and J is TRBJ2-3; TRBD1 is taken as the D call from the table, unchecked against the DNA. TRBV21-1 is a known pseudogene. This CDR3 is 14 amino acids long. CDR3 in amino acids: CASSKPGTDRYAYF. The CDR3 nucleotides are TGTGCCAGCAGCAAACCCGGGACAGACAGATACGCGTATTTT.

The chain combines TRBV27 with TRBJ2-7, with D possibly being TRBD1 (6 bases). This CDR3 has 15 residues. Germline V gene lookup returns CDR1 MNHEY and CDR2 SMNVEV (reference sequence). V dropped 1 base and J dropped 1 base, with 11 bases sitting between them. CDR3 loop: CASSLLGGRSYEQYF. As DNA, the CDR3 is TGTGCCAGCAGTTTATTAGGGGGTCGGTCCTACGAGCAGTACTTC.

The chain is built from TRBV5-1 and TRBJ2-1, with D possibly being TRBD2 (6 bases). The CDR3 runs to 16 residues. With 2 bases removed from V and 0 bases from J, the gap between germline ends came to 12 bases. Germline V gene data show CDR1 as SGHRS and CDR2 as YFSETQ. The CDR3 sequence is CASSLPSVPSYNEQFF. The CDR3 DNA reads as TGCGCCAGCAGCTTACCTAGCGTACCCTCCTACAATGAGCAGTTCTTC.

This clonotype was seen only a few times. V gene TRBV29-1 combines with J gene TRBJ2-7, with D possibly matching TRBD2 (6 bases). Germline V gene sequence: CDR1 SQVTM, CDR2 ANQGSEA. V was cut by 4 bases and J by 7 bases, with 23 bases left in between. The CDR3 is 15 amino acids. The CDR3 region has the DNA TGCAGCGTTGCGGGTCGGGGGTACTCCTACAATGAGCAGTACTTC. Amino acid sequence: CSVAGRGYSYNEQYF.

This clonotype was found once. The V and J genes are TRBV6-5 and TRBJ2-6, with D unclear. Trimming removed 2 bases from V and 1 base from J, with 6 bases in between. The CDR3 runs 15 residues. Germline V gives CDR1 MNHEY, CDR2 SVGAGI. CDR3 DNA: TGTGCCAGCAGTTACGCAGGATCTGGGGCCAACGTCCTGACTTTC. It specifies CASSYAGSGANVLTF.

V gene TRBV20-1 combines with J gene TRBJ2-7, with 11 bases fitting TRBD2. This CDR3 has 15 residues. The J segment lost 1 base and the V segment lost 1 base, leaving 3 bases of the junction unmatched. Per germline, CDR1 DFQATT and CDR2 SNEGSKA (reference sequence). The CDR3 DNA reads TGCAGTGCTAGAGTGCTAGCGGGAGGTTCCTACGAGCAGTACTTC. Encoded protein: CSARVLAGGSYEQYF.

V is TRBV20-1 and J is TRBJ2-1; possible D gene TRBD2, 6 bases. This CDR3 region has 14 residues. V was trimmed by 6 bases and J by 3 bases, leaving 15 bases between them. Germline V gene lookup returns CDR1 DFQATT and CDR2 SNEGSKA (reference sequence). CDR3 sequence (DNA): TGCAGTGCCCGATTCTCGGGACTCTACAATGAGCAGTTCTTC. Translating gives CSARFSGLYNEQFF.

This rearrangement joins TRBV20-1 to TRBJ2-3; D unresolved. Looked up from germline, CDR1 is DFQATT and CDR2 is SNEGSKA (reference sequence). V was pared by 3 bases and J by 2 bases, with 12 bases between. There are 14 residues in the CDR3. CDR3 DNA: TGCAGTGCTAGTGGTCAGGTAAACACAGATACGCAGTATTTT. Translated: CSASGQVNTDTQYF.

This clonotype showed up just a few times. The J gene is TRBJ2-1, the V gene TRBV7-3, with D maybe TRBD2 (7 bases). V shed 4 bases and J shed 0 bases, with 19 bases lying between them. This CDR3 region has 18 residues. In germline, CDR1 is SGHTA, CDR2 FQGTGA. CDR3 DNA sequence: TGTGCCAGCAGCTGGAGGGGGGGGAGGTACGCCTCCTACAATGAGCAGTTCTTC. Translated: CASSWRGGRYASYNEQFF.

Only a few counts were recorded for this clonotype. The chain employs TRBV7-9 and TRBJ1-1; D remains ambiguous. This CDR3 has 16 amino acids. The germline V gene encodes CDR1 SEHNR and CDR2 FQNEAQ (reference sequence). The V end was cut by 4 bases, the J end by 1 base, with 16 bases between. CDR3 in DNA: TGTGCCAGCAGCTACTATGGGTTTAAGGGGAACACTGAAGCTTTCTTT. It encodes CASSYYGFKGNTEAFF.

This clonotype was seen once. This sequence joins TRBV20-1 and TRBJ2-5, with 10 bases identical to TRBD2. Trimming removed 1 base from V and 4 bases from J; junction bases left unmatched: 12. From germline, CDR1 is DFQATT and CDR2 SNEGSKA (reference sequence). The CDR3 contains 17 residues. The CDR3 protein is CSARAPPSGRAGETQYF. Written as DNA, the CDR3 is TGCAGTGCTAGAGCCCCCCCGAGCGGGAGGGCCGGAGAGACCCAGTACTTC.

The chain joins TRBV7-2 to TRBJ1-2, with D tentatively TRBD1 (5 bases). CDR1 and CDR2 from the germline V gene are SGHTA and FQGNSA. The CDR3 is made up of 16 amino acids. V dropped 1 base and J dropped 4 bases, with 16 bases sitting between them. The CDR3 loop reads CASSLGPSQGGYGYTF. The CDR3 DNA sequence: TGTGCCAGCAGCTTAGGACCGAGCCAGGGAGGCTATGGCTACACCTTC.